The 32 T cell receptor beta chains presented below share a single source sample, sequenced in a study of T cell responses to AZD1222 COVID-19 vaccine. Assay used: immunoSEQ multiplex PCR; TCRdb lists only in-frame clones, some missing. The table lists about 160,000 clones, roughly nine tenths of them singletons. Sequences were derived from peripheral blood, sampled on day 0 of AZD1222 vaccination. These receptor sequences come from an adult in good health.

The V and J genes are TRBV28 and TRBJ1-1; 12 bases line up with TRBD1. Per germline, CDR1 MDHEN and CDR2 SYDVKM. V shed 6 bases, J shed 5 bases, and the junction held 10 bases outside the gene matches. CDR3 size: 16 residues. CDR3 nucleotide sequence: TGTGCCAGCAGCCCATCTTGGGACAGGGGGCGGACTGAAGCTTTCTTT. It codes for CASSPSWDRGRTEAFF.

The chain is built from TRBV7-6 and TRBJ2-1; 9 bases agree with TRBD2. CDR3 length equals 19 residues. The V gene end was trimmed by 8 bases and the J gene end by 1 base; junction bases not matched to a gene: 18. Per the germline V gene, CDR1 is SGHVS and CDR2 is FNYEAQ. This chain's CDR3 is CASSPPRRGGLASYNEQFF. In DNA, the CDR3 is TGTGCCAGCTCCCCCCCCCGGCGGGGGGGCCTTGCGTCCTACAATGAGCAGTTCTTC. Supplemented by reference TRBV7-6 and TRBJ2-1, the full variable domain reads GAGVSQSPRYKVTKRGQDVALRCDPISGHVSLYWYRQALGQGPEFLTYFNYEAQQDKSGLPNDRFSAERPEGSISTLTIQRTEQRDSAMYRCASSPPRRGGLASYNEQFFGPGTRLTVL.

The chain couples TRBV7-3 to TRBJ2-2; unclear D gene. V lost 2 bases, J lost 5 bases, and 6 bases lay in between. Per the germline V gene, CDR1 is SGHTA and CDR2 is FQGTGA. This CDR3 is 13 amino acids long. The CDR3 sequence is CASSLYQTGELFF. The CDR3 nucleotides read TGTGCCAGCAGCTTATACCAGACCGGGGAGCTGTTTTTT.

V gene TRBV5-6 combines with J gene TRBJ1-5; unclear D gene. V was cut by 4 bases and J by 12 bases, with 14 bases left in between. Germline assignment: CDR1 SGHDT and CDR2 YYEEEE. This CDR3 has 12 amino acids. CDR3 in amino acids: CASSTISGNQHF. Written as DNA, the CDR3 is TGTGCCAGCAGCACGATTTCCGGGAACCAGCATTTT.

The genes are TRBV7-2 and TRBJ2-3; possible D gene TRBD2, 5 bases. CDR3 length: 14 residues. V dropped 4 bases and J dropped 0 bases, with 8 bases sitting between them. Germline CDR1 is SGHTA and CDR2 is FQGNSA. For the CDR3, the DNA is TGTGCCAGCAGCTCTAGGACTAGCACAGATACGCAGTATTTT. Residues: CASSSRTSTDTQYF. Full variable domain (outside the CDR3, taken from reference TRBV7-2 and TRBJ2-3): GAGVSQSPSNKVTEKGKDVELRCDPISGHTALYWYRQSLGQGLEFLIYFQGNSAPDKSGLPSDRFSAERTGGSVSTLTIQRTQQEDSAVYLCASSSRTSTDTQYFGPGTRLTVL.

This chain uses TRBV6-4 with TRBJ1-1, with D maybe TRBD1 (5 bases). Trimming removed 0 bases from V and 4 bases from J, with 15 bases in between. This CDR3 is built from 16 residues. Germline V lookup: CDR1 MRHNA, CDR2 SNTAGT. This CDR3 reads CASSDSSGFGGTEAFF. In nucleotides, the CDR3 is TGTGCCAGCAGTGACTCGTCGGGCTTTGGGGGCACTGAAGCTTTCTTT.

The chain employs TRBV7-2 and TRBJ1-5; D possibly corresponds to TRBD1 (5 bases). CDR1 and CDR2 (germline): SGHTA, FQGNSA. CDR3 length: 15 residues. Trimming removed 0 bases from V and 5 bases from J, with 11 bases in between. The CDR3 loop reads CASSLAQGMDQPQHF. The CDR3 nucleotides are TGTGCCAGCAGCTTAGCTCAGGGTATGGATCAGCCCCAGCATTTT.

The chain carries TRBV28 and TRBJ1-6; no reliable D call. The CDR3 runs 13 residues. The germline gives CDR1 MDHEN, CDR2 SYDVKM. Trimming cost V 6 bases and J 10 bases, with 13 bases left between them. The CDR3 DNA is TGTGCCAGCAGCAAAAGTACCCTATCACCCCTCCACTTT. Amino acid sequence: CASSKSTLSPLHF.

The chain employs TRBV4-3 and TRBJ2-7, with TRBD2 as a possible D gene (7 bases). The CDR3 is made up of 15 amino acids. Trimming stripped 4 bases from V and 6 bases from J, with 19 bases between. Germline V gives CDR1 LGHNA, CDR2 YSLEER. The DNA of the CDR3 is TGCGCCAGCAGCCTTTTAGGGGGGGGCGCGAGCGAGCAGTACTTC. Translation gives CASSLLGGGASEQYF.

This clone turned up a few times. J is TRBJ1-3 and V is TRBV3-1 (or the pseudogene TRBV3-2); D ambiguous. V lost 1 base and J lost 0, with 10 bases in between. The germline V gene has CDR1 LGHDT and CDR2 YNNKEL (reference sequence). There are 16 residues in the CDR3. The CDR3 DNA is TGTGCCAGCAGCCAAGTCGGCGCGAGCTCTGGAAACACCATATATTTT. It is translated as CASSQVGASSGNTIYF.

This clone was seen only a few times. This chain joins TRBV28 and TRBJ1-3, with D unclear. There are 15 residues in the CDR3. The V end lost 6 bases, the J end lost 0 bases, and 12 bases lay between the germline ends. CDR1 MDHEN and CDR2 SYDVKM come from the germline V gene. Here the CDR3 reads CASRGGGSSGNTIYF. The CDR3 DNA sequence: TGTGCCAGCAGGGGAGGAGGGAGCTCTGGAAACACCATATATTTT.

The chain uses TRBV5-4 and TRBJ1-1; unclear D gene. The V end was cut by 0 bases, the J end by 1 base, with 4 bases between. Per germline, CDR1 SGHNT and CDR2 YYREEE (reference sequence). The CDR3 runs 13 residues. The CDR3 loop is CASSLGGNTEAFF. The DNA of the CDR3 is TGTGCCAGCAGCTTGGGAGGGAACACTGAAGCTTTCTTT.

The V and J genes are TRBV10-2 and TRBJ1-2, with 8 bases identical to TRBD1. Trimming took 2 bases from V and 1 from J; bases not matched to a gene: 9. This CDR3 region has 17 residues. Germline values: CDR1 WSHSY, CDR2 SAAADI. The CDR3 DNA reads as TGCGCCAGCAGTGAGGGACAGGGACTCGCCGTTAACTATGGCTACACCTTC. This sequence encodes CASSEGQGLAVNYGYTF.

The chain combines TRBV24-1 with TRBJ1-2; D remains ambiguous. The CDR3 spans 14 residues. Germline CDR1 KGHDR, CDR2 SFDVKD. With 1 base removed from V and 4 bases from J, the gap between germline ends came to 9 bases. The CDR3 spells CATSDFVRTYGYTF. As DNA, the CDR3 is TGTGCCACCAGTGATTTTGTACGGACCTATGGCTACACCTTC.

This chain connects TRBV11-2 to TRBJ2-7; 8 nucleotides align to TRBD2. Germline CDR1 is SGHAT and CDR2 is FQNNGV. V lost 3 bases, J lost 2 bases, and 6 bases stayed unmatched. This CDR3 has 15 residues. The CDR3 here is CASSFNREGAYEQYF. The CDR3 DNA reads as TGTGCCAGCAGCTTTAATCGGGAGGGAGCCTACGAGCAGTACTTC.

The rearrangement links TRBV11-2 to TRBJ2-7; TRBD1 aligns across 8 bases. Germline V CDR1 and CDR2: SGHAT, FQNNGV. The CDR3 runs to 14 residues. Trimming removed 4 bases from V and 1 base from J; junction bases left unmatched: 3. CDR3 coding DNA: TGTGCCAGCAGCTGGGGGACAGGATCCTACGAGCAGTACTTC. Its translation is CASSWGTGSYEQYF. Full variable domain (rest looked up from reference TRBV11-2 and TRBJ2-7): EAGVAQSPRYKIIEKRQSVAFWCNPISGHATLYWYQQILGQGPKLLIQFQNNGVVDDSQLPKDRFSAERLKGVDSTLKIQPAKLEDSAVYLCASSWGTGSYEQYFGPGTRLTVT.

V gene TRBV5-4 combines with J gene TRBJ2-2; D remains unclear. This CDR3 comprises 14 residues. Germline V gives CDR1 SGHNT, CDR2 YYREEE (reference sequence). V was cut by 0 bases and J by 0 bases, with 3 bases left in between. CDR3 amino acids: CASSLEPNTGELFF. Written as DNA, the CDR3 is TGTGCCAGCAGCTTGGAACCGAACACCGGGGAGCTGTTTTTT.

CDR3 DNA: TGTGCCAGCTCACCGGGGGGGACAGGGGTTGGGGCCAACGTCCTGACTTTC. It translates to CASSPGGTGVGANVLTF. The genes are TRBV18 and TRBJ2-6; 10 bases align to TRBD1. This CDR3 contains 17 residues. Germline CDR1 and CDR2: KGHSH and LQKENI. Trimming removed 3 bases from V and 3 bases from J; junction bases left unmatched: 5.

This clone has only one observation. The V gene is TRBV11-2, the J gene TRBJ1-3; 8 bases fit TRBD1. There are 14 residues in the CDR3. Germline trimming cut 3 bases from V and 5 bases from J; bases unmatched to any gene: 3. Germline V gene lookup returns CDR1 SGHAT and CDR2 FQNNGV. The CDR3 coding sequence is TGTGCCAGCAGCTTGACAGGGGTTCGAAACACCATATATTTT. It yields the protein CASSLTGVRNTIYF.

V gene TRBV29-1 combines with J gene TRBJ2-7, with 10 bases aligning to TRBD1. Looked up from germline, CDR1 is SQVTM and CDR2 is ANQGSEA. The CDR3 has 15 residues. Germline trimming cut 5 bases from V and 0 bases from J; bases unmatched to any gene: 7. CDR3 amino acids: CSVRTGGMSSYEQYF. CDR3 sequence (DNA): TGCAGCGTTAGGACAGGGGGGATGAGCTCCTACGAGCAGTACTTC.

The sample holds one count of this clone. The chain is built from TRBV27 and TRBJ2-7; 11 positions match TRBD2. The CDR3 is 14 residues long. V lost 5 bases to trimming and J lost 7 bases; unmatched junction nucleotides: 7. Germline V lookup: CDR1 MNHEY, CDR2 SMNVEV (reference sequence). The CDR3 loop reads CASSPLAGVTEQYF. Here the CDR3 DNA reads TGTGCCAGCAGTCCACTAGCGGGAGTAACGGAGCAGTACTTC.

The chain combines TRBV24-1 with TRBJ1-2, with unresolved D. The CDR3 has 15 residues. Germline CDR1 KGHDR, CDR2 SFDVKD. V shed 4 bases and J shed 2 bases, with 13 bases lying between them. The CDR3 nucleotides read TGTGCCACCAGTGACCCCTCGAGCCAAAACTATGGCTACACCTTC. As protein: CATSDPSSQNYGYTF.

In this sample, this clone turned up once. The chain links TRBV10-3 to TRBJ1-3; 8 bases are shared with TRBD1. With 4 bases clipped from V and 1 base from J, the junction kept 6 bases outside the gene matches. The CDR3 length is 16 residues. From germline, CDR1 is ENHRY and CDR2 SYGVKD. CDR3 bases: TGTGCCATCAGTGGGAGGACAGGGTTTTCTGGAAACACCATATATTTT. Protein: CAISGRTGFSGNTIYF.

J is TRBJ2-3 and V is TRBV7-9; 11 nucleotides agree with TRBD2. Germline CDR1 is SEHNR and CDR2 is FQNEAQ (reference sequence). This CDR3 is 19 amino acids long. V gave up 5 bases and J gave up 4 bases; unmatched junction bases: 17. The CDR3 coding sequence is TGTGCCAGCAGCCGGTGGACTAGCGGGTTTGCCGCGGTTCCAGATACGCAGTATTTT. Translated, it gives CASSRWTSGFAAVPDTQYF.

The chain combines TRBV27 with TRBJ2-4; possibly TRBD1 or TRBD2 for D (5 bases each). Germline assignment: CDR1 MNHEY and CDR2 SMNVEV (reference sequence). V lost 8 bases and J lost 3, with 14 bases in between. The length of the CDR3 is 14 residues. The CDR3 DNA follows: TGTGCCAGCCTTCCTCGGGACGGCAAAAACATTCAGTACTTC. Its translation is CASLPRDGKNIQYF.

The gene calls are TRBV10-1 and TRBJ2-7; the D gene is possibly TRBD2 (6 bases). The CDR3 has 13 amino acids. In germline, CDR1 is WNHNN, CDR2 SYGVQD (reference sequence). With 1 base removed from V and 5 bases from J, the gap between germline ends came to 9 bases. CDR3 nucleotide sequence: TGCGCCAGCAGTGAGTTTGGAGGGAACGAGCAGTACTTC. Residues: CASSEFGGNEQYF.

The chain has TRBV28 and TRBJ2-7; no clear D. The germline CDR1 and CDR2 sequences are MDHEN and SYDVKM. V was pared by 4 bases and J by 0 bases, with 13 bases between. The CDR3 is made up of 15 amino acids. Here the CDR3 reads CASSSHRTDSYEQYF. The CDR3 DNA sequence: TGTGCCAGCAGTTCGCATCGGACGGACTCCTACGAGCAGTACTTC.

J is TRBJ2-1 and V is TRBV7-3; TRBD2 is a possible D gene (5 bases). Per the germline V gene, CDR1 is SGHTA and CDR2 is FQGTGA. Between the trimmed V and J ends, which lost 5 bases and 6 bases, there was a span of 17 bases. The CDR3 consists of 15 residues. The CDR3 DNA is TGTGCCAGCAGCCCGGACTCCACTTGGGGCAATGAGCAGTTCTTC. Amino acids: CASSPDSTWGNEQFF.

This chain joins TRBV28 and TRBJ2-7; D possibly uses TRBD1 or TRBD2 (5 bases each). The length of the CDR3 is 15 residues. Trimming stripped 7 bases from V and 2 bases from J, with 18 bases between. The V gene's germline CDR1 is MDHEN and CDR2 SYDVKM. Written as DNA, the CDR3 is TGTGCCAGCACGGAGTACCGGGACGGGACCTACGAGCAGTACTTC. It specifies CASTEYRDGTYEQYF.

V gene TRBV19 combines with J gene TRBJ1-1; 9 bases agree with TRBD1. Trimming took 6 bases from V and 3 from J; bases not matched to a gene: 5. The CDR3 totals 14 residues. Germline V CDR1 and CDR2: LNHDA, SQIVND (reference sequence). CDR3: CASSEGTGYTEAFF. In DNA form, the CDR3 reads TGTGCCAGTAGCGAGGGGACAGGGTACACTGAAGCTTTCTTT.

This rearrangement joins TRBV19 to TRBJ2-7; TRBD1 matches at 9 bases. Looked up from germline, CDR1 is LNHDA and CDR2 is SQIVND (reference sequence). V was clipped by 5 bases and J by 3 bases; unmatched bases: 8. This CDR3 has 15 residues. The CDR3 sequence is CASSAGQGLFYEQYF. In DNA form, the CDR3 reads TGTGCCAGTAGTGCGGGACAGGGTTTGTTCTACGAGCAGTACTTC. Full variable domain (remainder filled in from reference TRBV19 and TRBJ2-7): DGGITQSPKYLFRKEGQNVTLSCEQNLNHDAMYWYRQDPGQGLRLIYYSQIVNDFQKGDIAEGYSVSREKKESFPLTVTSAQKNPTAFYLCASSAGQGLFYEQYFGPGTRLTVT.

This sequence joins TRBV2 and TRBJ1-5; D gene unclear. The CDR3 is made up of 15 amino acids. In germline, CDR1 is SNHLY, CDR2 FYNNEI. The V and J ends lost 1 base and 5 bases respectively, with 12 bases between them. The CDR3 protein is CASSEGSTSDQPQHF. The DNA for the CDR3 is TGTGCCAGCAGTGAAGGGTCCACCTCAGATCAGCCCCAGCATTTT.